These 22 T cell receptor beta chains came from one sample sequenced in a study of CD8 T cells in ankylosing spondylitis. From the 5' RACE reads, TCRdb called clonotypes with MiXCR, one entry per CDR3 protein. Among some 90,000 distinct CDR3 sequences listed, about 27% were seen once. Material: blood, either unsorted or a sorted T cell fraction (not recorded which). All receptors come from a male donor with ankylosing spondylitis or in good health (not recorded which).

This clonotype was observed a few times. This rearrangement joins TRBV29-1 to TRBJ1-2, with D uncertain. Trimming pared 5 bases from V and 6 bases from J, leaving 10 bases between. From germline, CDR1 is SQVTM and CDR2 ANQGSEA. The length of the CDR3 is 11 residues. The CDR3 loop is CSVFAGNGYTF. The DNA for the CDR3 is TGCAGCGTTTTCGCCGGGAATGGCTACACCTTC.

This sequence joins TRBV9 and TRBJ2-3; D may correspond to TRBD1 or TRBD2 (6 bases each). The CDR3 totals 17 residues. Germline V gene lookup returns CDR1 SGDLS and CDR2 YYNGEE. The V gene lost 4 bases and the J gene lost 2 bases, with 20 bases spanning the gap. CDR3 in DNA: TGTGCCAGCAGCCCTCCGGGGGCAGCGGGCCTCACAGATACGCAGTATTTT. Translated, it gives CASSPPGAAGLTDTQYF.

This clonotype turned up a few times. V is TRBV5-8 and J is TRBJ1-1; D is unclear. V was cut by 2 bases and J by 3 bases, with 5 bases left in between. The CDR3 totals 12 residues. Germline V gives CDR1 SGHTS, CDR2 YDEGEE. CDR3 in amino acids: CASSFMDTEAFF. The CDR3 coding sequence is TGTGCCAGCAGCTTCATGGACACTGAAGCTTTCTTT.

J is TRBJ1-5 and V is TRBV18, with 7 bases aligning to TRBD1. This CDR3 spans 15 amino acids. The germline gives CDR1 KGHSH, CDR2 LQKENI. After removal of 6 bases from V and 2 bases from J, the junction contained 7 bases not matched to a gene. The CDR3 nucleotides are TGTGCCAGCTCCCCCACAGGGGTTGGCAATCAGCCCCAGCATTTT. It encodes CASSPTGVGNQPQHF.

The gene calls are TRBV6-6 and TRBJ1-5, with D unclear. The CDR3 spans 13 residues. V lost 0 bases and J 9 bases, leaving 9 bases between the germline ends. Germline-derived CDR1 and CDR2 are MNHNY and SVGAGI (reference sequence). CDR3 DNA: TGTGCCAGCAGTTACTCAAGGTCCGGGCCCCAGCATTTT. Translating gives CASSYSRSGPQHF.

J is TRBJ1-4 and V is TRBV5-1, with a weak D call TRBD1 (5 bases). V was cut by 4 bases and J by 7 bases, with 17 bases left in between. Germline loops: CDR1 SGHRS, CDR2 YFSETQ. This CDR3 is 15 amino acids long. This chain's CDR3 is CASSTQPSGGEKLFF. CDR3 nucleotides: TGCGCCAGCAGCACCCAGCCCTCTGGGGGTGAAAAACTGTTTTTT.

This clonotype has just a few counts. The chain uses TRBV7-9 and TRBJ1-1; a weak D match, TRBD1 (6 bases). There are 15 residues in the CDR3. Trimming shortened V by 5 bases and J by 3 bases, and 16 bases separated the two germline ends. Germline CDR1 is SEHNR and CDR2 is FQNEAQ (reference sequence). The DNA of the CDR3 is TGTGCCAGCAGCCAGGACGGGGCAGGGGACACTGAAGCTTTCTTT. This sequence encodes CASSQDGAGDTEAFF.

The J gene is TRBJ2-3, the V gene TRBV6-1, with a tentative D call TRBD2 (7 bases). Germline V CDR1 and CDR2: MNHNS, SASEGT. Between the trimmed V and J ends, which lost 11 bases and 1 base, there was a span of 16 bases. The CDR3 spans 14 residues. The CDR3 loop is CAVKGGPGTDTQYF. CDR3 in DNA: TGTGCCGTTAAGGGGGGGCCGGGCACAGATACGCAGTATTTT.

This clonotype was detected ten times or more. V is TRBV12-3 or TRBV12-4 and J is TRBJ2-1; possibly TRBD2 for D (6 bases). This CDR3 region has 16 residues. V was clipped by 5 bases and J by 8 bases, with 22 bases between them. Written as DNA, the CDR3 is TGTGCCAGCAGTCCGGCCCTCGGGGGTCCCATCGATGAGCAGTTCTTC. Protein: CASSPALGGPIDEQFF.

This clonotype came up a few times. The gene calls are TRBV7-8 and TRBJ2-5; maybe TRBD2 (6 bases). The CDR3 sequence is 14 residues long. CDR1 and CDR2 from the germline V gene are SGHVS and FQNEAQ. V lost 5 bases and J 5 bases, leaving 15 bases between the germline ends. The DNA for the CDR3 is TGTGCCAGCAGCCCCTACAGTGGGGGGGAGACCCAGTACTTC. Its protein product is CASSPYSGGETQYF.

This clonotype turned up a few times. The rearrangement joins TRBV7-2 to TRBJ1-4, with D maybe TRBD1 (5 bases). V gave up 6 bases and J gave up 5 bases, with 10 bases separating them. This CDR3 comprises 13 residues. Germline values: CDR1 SGHTA, CDR2 FQGNSA. The CDR3 sequence is CASSRQPNEKLFF. DNA for the CDR3: TGTGCCAGCAGTCGACAGCCGAATGAAAAACTGTTTTTT.

This clonotype was seen at least ten times. The V and J genes are TRBV7-8 and TRBJ1-2, with 7 bases fitting TRBD1. The length of the CDR3 is 15 residues. J gave up 1 base and V 5 bases, and 7 bases lay outside the gene matches. CDR1 is SGHVS and CDR2 is FQNEAQ in the germline V gene. The CDR3 here is CASSEGTVINYGYTF. In DNA form, the CDR3 reads TGTGCCAGCAGCGAAGGGACAGTGATTAACTATGGCTACACCTTC.

This clonotype has only a few counts. The chain recombines TRBV7-9 with TRBJ2-3, with no clear D. CDR1 is SEHNR, CDR2 FQNEAQ, per germline (reference sequence). The V gene lost 8 bases and the J gene lost 14 bases, with 8 bases spanning the gap. The CDR3 runs 8 residues. The CDR3 reads CASPSRYF. CDR3 sequence (DNA): TGTGCCAGCCCCTCCCGGTATTTT.

This clonotype was observed many times. The genes are TRBV3-2 and TRBJ2-3; the table's D gene call, TRBD2, was not cross checked with the DNA. TRBV3-2 is flagged as a pseudogene. The CDR3 covers 20 residues. The CDR3: CASSQDAGRLGPQALDTQYF. In DNA, the CDR3 is TGTGCCAGCAGCCAAGATGCGGGGAGACTAGGACCCCAAGCCCTAGATACGCAGTATTTT.

CDR3 amino acids: CASSFASGSQAFF. The CDR3, as DNA: TGCGCCAGCAGCTTTGCCTCCGGGAGTCAAGCTTTCTTT. The chain carries TRBV4-1 and TRBJ1-1; D is unclear. This CDR3 region has 13 residues. Germline CDR1 MGHRA, CDR2 YSYEKL. Trimming pared 5 bases from V and 9 bases from J, leaving 16 bases between.

The chain joins TRBV5-1 to TRBJ1-1; no clear D gene. V was clipped by 2 bases and J by 1 base, with 9 bases between them. The CDR3 loop spans 14 amino acids. Germline-derived CDR1 and CDR2 are SGHRS and YFSETQ. This CDR3 is CASSFLVGNTEAFF. CDR3 in DNA: TGCGCCAGCAGCTTCCTGGTTGGGAACACTGAAGCTTTCTTT.

This clonotype was counted between two and nine times. The genes are TRBV20-1 and TRBJ2-1; 7 bases align to TRBD1. This CDR3 comprises 15 residues. The V and J ends lost 3 bases and 5 bases, in that order; junction bases with no gene match: 10. CDR1 is DFQATT and CDR2 is SNEGSKA in the germline V gene (reference sequence). The chain's CDR3 is CSASFATGSDNEQFF. The CDR3 DNA is TGCAGTGCTAGCTTCGCGACAGGGAGTGACAATGAGCAGTTCTTC.

V and J are TRBV7-2 and TRBJ1-2; D uncertain. Trimming cost V 1 base and J 8 bases, with 8 bases left between them. Germline V gene lookup returns CDR1 SGHTA and CDR2 FQGNSA. This CDR3 comprises 12 residues. CDR3: CASSLVLNGYTF. As DNA, the CDR3 is TGTGCCAGCAGCTTAGTATTAAACGGCTACACCTTC.

This clonotype was seen a handful of times. V gene TRBV3-1 combines with J gene TRBJ2-1, with D perhaps matching TRBD2 (5 bases). The germline V gene has CDR1 LGHDT and CDR2 YNNKEL (reference sequence). Trimming removed 5 bases at V and 6 bases at J, with 11 bases between. The CDR3 covers 13 residues. CDR3 protein: CASSSDSPNEQFF. In DNA, the CDR3 is TGTGCCAGCAGCTCGGACTCCCCCAATGAGCAGTTCTTC.

This clonotype showed up just a few times. The V call is TRBV7-6, the J call TRBJ2-2; TRBD1 is a possible D gene (6 bases). The CDR3 runs 15 residues. The germline V gene has CDR1 SGHVS and CDR2 FNYEAQ. Trimming pared 1 base from V and 7 bases from J, leaving 13 bases between. The DNA of the CDR3 is TGTGCCAGCAGCTTAGGACCCGCAGGGGACGGGGAGCTGTTTTTT. This sequence encodes CASSLGPAGDGELFF. The full variable domain, with the rest looked up from reference TRBV7-6 and TRBJ2-2, is GAGVSQSPRYKVTKRGQDVALRCDPISGHVSLYWYRQALGQGPEFLTYFNYEAQQDKSGLPNDRFSAERPEGSISTLTIQRTEQRDSAMYRCASSLGPAGDGELFFGEGSRLTVL.

This clonotype was found many times. The chain combines TRBV29-1 with TRBJ2-3, with 7 positions matching TRBD2. Trimming cost V 4 bases and J 4 bases; bases outside gene matches: 11. CDR1 is SQVTM and CDR2 is ANQGSEA in the germline V gene. The CDR3 length is 15 residues. The DNA for the CDR3 is TGCAGCGTTGGTTCTAGCGGTTTTGGCCCAGATACGCAGTATTTT. This codes for CSVGSSGFGPDTQYF.

This clonotype has a handful of counts. V is TRBV27 and J is TRBJ1-5; 8 nucleotides agree with TRBD1. Germline lookup yields CDR1 MNHEY and CDR2 SMNVEV (reference sequence). V dropped 7 bases and J dropped 6; count of bases not matched to a gene: 5. The CDR3 has 13 residues. CDR3 amino acids: CASTGGLGQPQHF. CDR3 nucleotides: TGTGCCAGCACAGGGGGCCTCGGTCAGCCCCAGCATTTT.